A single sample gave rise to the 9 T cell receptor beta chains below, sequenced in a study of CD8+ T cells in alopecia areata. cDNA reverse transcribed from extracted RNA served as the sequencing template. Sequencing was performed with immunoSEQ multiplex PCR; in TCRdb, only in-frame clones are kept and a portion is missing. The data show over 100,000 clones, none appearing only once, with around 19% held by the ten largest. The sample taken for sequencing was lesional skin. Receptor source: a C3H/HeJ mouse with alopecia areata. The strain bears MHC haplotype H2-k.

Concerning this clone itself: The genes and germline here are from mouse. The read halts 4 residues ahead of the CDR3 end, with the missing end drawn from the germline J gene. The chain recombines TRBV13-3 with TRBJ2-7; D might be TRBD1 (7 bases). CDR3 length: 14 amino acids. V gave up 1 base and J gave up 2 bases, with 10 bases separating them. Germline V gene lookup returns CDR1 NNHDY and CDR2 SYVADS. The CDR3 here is CASSDLRGPYEQYF. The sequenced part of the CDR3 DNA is TGTGCCAGCAGTGATTTGAGGGGGCCCTAT.

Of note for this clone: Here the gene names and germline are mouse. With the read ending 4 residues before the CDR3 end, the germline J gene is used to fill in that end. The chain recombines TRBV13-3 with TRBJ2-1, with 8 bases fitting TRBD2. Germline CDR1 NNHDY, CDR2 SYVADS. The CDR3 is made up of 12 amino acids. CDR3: CASSGGRAEQFF. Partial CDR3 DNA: TGTGCCAGCTCTGGGGGGAGGGCT.

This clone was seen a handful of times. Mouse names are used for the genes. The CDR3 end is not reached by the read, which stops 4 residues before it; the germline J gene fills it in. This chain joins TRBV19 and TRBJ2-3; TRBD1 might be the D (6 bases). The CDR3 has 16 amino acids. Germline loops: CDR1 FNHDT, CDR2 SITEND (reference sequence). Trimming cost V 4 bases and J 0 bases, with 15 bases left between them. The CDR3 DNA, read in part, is TGTGCCAGCAGTCACTTCGGGACAACTAGTGCAGAA. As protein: CASSHFGTTSAE. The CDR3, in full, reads CASSHFGTTSAETLYF.

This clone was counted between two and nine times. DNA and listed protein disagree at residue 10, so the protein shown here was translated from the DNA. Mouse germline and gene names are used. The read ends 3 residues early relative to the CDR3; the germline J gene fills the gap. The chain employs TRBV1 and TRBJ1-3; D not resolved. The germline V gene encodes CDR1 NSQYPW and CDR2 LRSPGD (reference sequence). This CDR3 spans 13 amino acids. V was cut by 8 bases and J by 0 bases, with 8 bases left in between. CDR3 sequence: CTCYSNSGNTLYF. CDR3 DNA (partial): TGCACCTGCTACAGTAATTCTGGAAATACG.

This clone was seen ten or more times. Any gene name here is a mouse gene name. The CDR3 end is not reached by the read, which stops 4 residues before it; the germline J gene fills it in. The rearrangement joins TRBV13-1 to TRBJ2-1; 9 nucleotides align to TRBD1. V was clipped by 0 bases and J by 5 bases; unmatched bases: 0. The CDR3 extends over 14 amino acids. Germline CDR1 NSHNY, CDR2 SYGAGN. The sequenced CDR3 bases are TGTGCCAGCAGTGATGGGACAGGGGATGCT. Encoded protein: CASSDGTGDA. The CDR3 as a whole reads CASSDGTGDAEQFF.

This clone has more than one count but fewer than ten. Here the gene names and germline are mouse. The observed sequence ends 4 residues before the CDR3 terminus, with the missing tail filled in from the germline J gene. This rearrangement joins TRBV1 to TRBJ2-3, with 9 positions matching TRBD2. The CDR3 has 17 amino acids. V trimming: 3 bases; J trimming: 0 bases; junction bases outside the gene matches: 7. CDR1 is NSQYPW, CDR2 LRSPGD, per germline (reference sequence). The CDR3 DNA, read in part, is TGCACCTGCAGTGCCGGGACTGGGCCCTCTAGTGCAGAA. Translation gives CTCSAGTGPSSAE. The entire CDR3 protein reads CTCSAGTGPSSAETLYF.

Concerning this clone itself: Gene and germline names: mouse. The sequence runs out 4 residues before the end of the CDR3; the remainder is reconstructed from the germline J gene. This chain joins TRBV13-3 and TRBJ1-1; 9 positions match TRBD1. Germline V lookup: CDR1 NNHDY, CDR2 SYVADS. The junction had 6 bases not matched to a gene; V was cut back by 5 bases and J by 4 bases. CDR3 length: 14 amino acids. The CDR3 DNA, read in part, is TGTGCCAGCAGCCCGGGACAGGGTACCACA. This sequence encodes CASSPGQGTT. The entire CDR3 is CASSPGQGTTEVFF.

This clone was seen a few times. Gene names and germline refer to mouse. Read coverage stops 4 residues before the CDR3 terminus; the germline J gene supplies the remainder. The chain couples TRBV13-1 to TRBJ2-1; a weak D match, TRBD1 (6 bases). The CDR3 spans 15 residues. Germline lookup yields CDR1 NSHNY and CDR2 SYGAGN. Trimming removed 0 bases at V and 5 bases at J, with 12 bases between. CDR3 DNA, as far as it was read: TGTGCCAGCAGTGATGCCAACCGGGACAATGCT. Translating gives CASSDANRDNA. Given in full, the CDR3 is CASSDANRDNAEQFF.

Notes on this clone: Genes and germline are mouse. This CDR3 is CTCSAEDRGVSNERLFF. The sequenced part of the CDR3 DNA is TGCACCTGCAGTGCAGAGGACAGGGGGGTTTCCAACGAA. The chain has TRBV1 and TRBJ1-4, with 10 nucleotides matching TRBD1. The sequence runs out 4 residues before the end of the CDR3; the remainder is reconstructed from the germline J gene. The J segment lost 0 bases and the V segment lost 0 bases, leaving 1 base of the junction unmatched. The CDR3 runs to 17 residues. Germline lookup yields CDR1 NSQYPW and CDR2 LRSPGD (reference sequence). The entire variable domain, with the rest obtained from reference TRBV1 and TRBJ1-4, is as follows: VTLLEQNPRWRLVPRGQAVNLRCILKNSQYPWMSWYQQDLQKQLQWLFTLRSPGDKEVKSLPGADYLATRVTDTELRLQVANMSQGRTLYCTCSAEDRGVSNERLFFGHGTKLSVL.